This TCR beta chain comes out of a study of beta chain features in type 1 diabetes. There are a few counts of this clone. What it binds is unknown. Blood was drawn once from each donor into heparinised tubes. The draws averaged approximately 110 mL. Populations isolated by sorting all had purity greater than 95%. Study-level points and caveats: Sampled from patients, naive, central memory and Treg TCRB repertoires appeared more similar than those sampled from healthy donors. The study found moderately but significantly shorter TCRB CDR3s in all four CD4+ subsets of Type 1 diabetes patients.

The whole isolated RNA underwent reverse transcription, so sequencing captured expressed TCRB transcripts. TCRdb's copy holds only in-frame clones and misses some; the assay was immunoSEQ multiplex PCR. The table includes around 400,000 clones, roughly 12% detected once. This TCR was sampled from a man aged 18 to 35 in good health. The material sequenced was naive CD4+ T cells from blood.

The CDR3 sequence: CASSYGSQTNTGELFF. The CDR3 DNA is TGTGCCAGCAGCTATGGGAGTCAGACTAACACCGGGGAGCTGTTTTTT. The chain has TRBV5-4 and TRBJ2-2; possible D gene TRBD2, 5 bases. Germline CDR1 is SGHNT and CDR2 is YYREEE (reference sequence). This CDR3 is built from 16 residues. V lost 3 bases, J lost 2 bases, and 14 bases lay in between.